What follows are 6 T cell receptor beta chains derived from one specimen sequenced in a study of T cells after yellow fever vaccination. Each CDR3 protein gets one entry after TCRdb re-called the 5' RACE reads with MiXCR. In the table there are fewer than 450,000 distinct CDR3 sequences, approximately 8% of which are singletons. The specimen was PBMCs, collected around 45 days after the first yellow fever vaccination. The source of these receptors is a man younger than 30 who received the YFV17D yellow fever vaccine.

V and J are TRBV4-2 and TRBJ2-5; D ambiguous. Germline V CDR1 and CDR2: LGHNA, YNFKEQ. This CDR3 contains 15 residues. V lost 4 bases and J lost 2, with 14 bases in between. CDR3 residues: CASSLNGLTQETQYF. The CDR3 DNA reads as TGTGCCAGCAGCCTCAACGGCCTTACACAAGAGACCCAGTACTTC.

This clonotype was recorded many times. The CDR3 DNA follows: TGTGCCAGCAGCTCGGCGGGGAGTGGGGATACGCAGTATTTT. Translated: CASSSAGSGDTQYF. This chain connects TRBV11-2 to TRBJ2-3, with D maybe TRBD2 (6 bases). There are 14 residues in the CDR3. Trimming left V 4 bases short and J 6 bases short, with 14 bases between. The V gene's germline CDR1 is SGHAT and CDR2 FQNNGV.

This clonotype was seen a few times. The J gene is TRBJ1-4, the V gene TRBV27; D is possibly TRBD1 (6 bases). Trimming left V 5 bases short and J 3 bases short, with 13 bases between. Germline lookup yields CDR1 MNHEY and CDR2 SMNVEV (reference sequence). The CDR3 contains 15 residues. CDR3 DNA: TGTGCCAGCAGTGCCCAGGGGTTGGCTAATGAAAAACTGTTTTTT. The encoded protein is CASSAQGLANEKLFF.

This clonotype was recorded a few times. This chain links TRBV7-2 with TRBJ2-7; TRBD1 agrees at 8 bases. The CDR3 sequence is 17 residues long. The ends lost 5 bases at V and 5 bases at J; junction bases unmatched: 17. CDR1 and CDR2 (germline): SGHTA, FQGNSA. CDR3 sequence reads: CASSPETGAIYFHEQYF. The CDR3 DNA follows: TGTGCCAGCAGCCCAGAGACAGGGGCGATTTACTTCCACGAGCAGTACTTC. The full variable domain, its missing parts supplied by reference TRBV7-2 and TRBJ2-7, is GAGVSQSPSNKVTEKGKDVELRCDPISGHTALYWYRQSLGQGLEFLIYFQGNSAPDKSGLPSDRFSAERTGGSVSTLTIQRTQQEDSAVYLCASSPETGAIYFHEQYFGPGTRLTVT.

This clonotype has more than one count but fewer than ten. V usage is TRBV7-9 and J usage is TRBJ1-1, with no clear D. V dropped 8 bases and J dropped 0 bases, with 7 bases sitting between them. CDR1 and CDR2 (germline): SEHNR, FQNEAQ (reference sequence). The CDR3 consists of 12 residues. The CDR3 nucleotides read TGTGCCAGCCAGGAAATGAACACTGAAGCTTTCTTT. This sequence encodes CASQEMNTEAFF.

The chain recombines TRBV6-2 or TRBV6-3 with TRBJ2-1; 7 nucleotides line up with TRBD1. CDR1 and CDR2 from the germline V gene are MNHEY and SVGEGT. The V and J ends lost 3 bases and 10 bases, in that order; junction bases with no gene match: 6. CDR3 length: 13 residues. For the CDR3, the DNA is TGTGCCAGCAGTTATCAGGGGGTGTCCGAGCAGTTCTTC. The encoded protein is CASSYQGVSEQFF.